The 8 T cell receptor beta chains below all came from one sample that was sequenced in a study of blood T cell repertoires in COVID-19. Here immunoSEQ multiplex PCR was the method, and the copy in TCRdb shows in-frame clones only, minus some. The sample lists just under 300,000 clones; around 87% were seen once. The source material was peripheral blood. Source of these receptors: a man in his 70s with acute or convalescent COVID-19.

The V and J genes are TRBV3-1 (or the pseudogene TRBV3-2) and TRBJ2-7; 11 nucleotides agree with TRBD2. This CDR3 spans 17 amino acids. V was clipped by 0 bases and J by 5 bases; unmatched bases: 9. Germline values: CDR1 LGHDT, CDR2 YNNKEL (reference sequence). The CDR3 region is CASSQELGSGRAHEQYF. CDR3 coding DNA: TGTGCCAGCAGCCAAGAATTAGGTAGCGGGAGGGCCCACGAGCAGTACTTC.

The chain employs TRBV2 and TRBJ2-1; 10 bases align to TRBD2. The germline CDR1 and CDR2 sequences are SNHLY and FYNNEI. This CDR3 has 15 residues. The junction had 6 bases not matched to a gene; V was cut back by 5 bases and J by 5 bases. Written as DNA, the CDR3 is TGTGCCAGCAGTTTTACTAGCGGGAAGGACAATGAGCAGTTCTTC. As protein: CASSFTSGKDNEQFF.

The V gene is TRBV19, the J gene TRBJ1-1, with D possibly TRBD1 on 6 matching bases. CDR3 size: 14 residues. Germline loops: CDR1 LNHDA, CDR2 SQIVND (reference sequence). Trimming left V 5 bases short and J 2 bases short, with 12 bases between. The CDR3 here is CASSGQGGNTEAFF. As DNA, the CDR3 is TGTGCCAGTAGTGGACAAGGGGGTAACACTGAAGCTTTCTTT.

The gene calls are TRBV4-2 and TRBJ1-5; possibly TRBD1 for D (5 bases). CDR1 and CDR2 (germline): LGHNA, YNFKEQ. This CDR3 spans 17 amino acids. The ends were cut back, 2 bases at V and 0 bases at J, with 14 bases in the middle. The CDR3 DNA sequence: TGTGCCAGCAGCCAATCGCGCAGGGTCTATAGCAATCAGCCCCAGCATTTT. Translating gives CASSQSRRVYSNQPQHF.

The V gene is TRBV5-6, the J gene TRBJ1-1, with a tentative D call TRBD1 (5 bases). There are 14 residues in the CDR3. V was pared by 5 bases and J by 2 bases, with 13 bases between. Germline CDR1 SGHDT, CDR2 YYEEEE. The CDR3 protein is CASRGAGANTEAFF. The CDR3 coding sequence is TGTGCCAGCAGAGGGGCAGGAGCTAACACTGAAGCTTTCTTT.

This clone was picked up one time. The chain recombines TRBV6-2 or TRBV6-3 with TRBJ2-7; 8 nucleotides agree with TRBD2. The CDR3 totals 16 residues. The V and J ends lost 0 bases and 1 base, in that order; junction bases with no gene match: 5. Germline CDR1 is MNHEY and CDR2 is SVGEGT. CDR3 sequence: CASSYSSGGLSYEQYF. In DNA form, the CDR3 reads TGTGCCAGCAGTTACTCGTCGGGGGGGTTATCCTACGAGCAGTACTTC.

The chain is built from TRBV19 and TRBJ1-2; possible D gene TRBD1, 5 bases. The length of the CDR3 is 12 residues. Germline V gives CDR1 LNHDA, CDR2 SQIVND (reference sequence). Trimming removed 2 bases at V and 7 bases at J, with 8 bases between. The CDR3 DNA reads as TGTGCCAGTAGTATACAGGGCGGTGGCTACACCTTC. Its protein product is CASSIQGGGYTF.

The chain employs TRBV7-3 and TRBJ2-3; TRBD2 aligns across 10 bases. V lost 4 bases and J lost 4; bases outside the gene matches: 8. The CDR3 spans 16 residues. Germline V lookup: CDR1 SGHTA, CDR2 FQGTGA. This CDR3 is CASSSRSGGAPDTQYF. CDR3 DNA: TGTGCCAGCAGCTCCCGCAGCGGGGGGGCTCCAGATACGCAGTATTTT.